This T cell receptor beta chain is drawn from a study of molecular identifiers for immune sequencing clone quantification. The CDR3 length is 17 residues. CDR1 SQVTM and CDR2 ANQGSEA come from the germline V gene. V gave up 6 bases and J gave up 4 bases; unmatched junction bases: 12. Whole-study results and caveats: Identical barcode-sharing TCR molecules could lead to underestimated sizes for highly expanded clones. Beyond 20 RNA copies, clones held over 97% of effector molecules, compared with under 1% in naive cells.

For bulk TCR libraries, previously described methods and listed TCR primers were used. TCRdb reanalysed the PCR reads using MiXCR and keeps one entry per CDR3 protein. This sample carries tens of thousands of distinct CDR3 sequences, roughly a sixth of them seen once, and the ten largest clones take around 1%. By proportion, this clonotype is medium-sized (0.01 to 0.1%). Its specificity is unknown. V usage is TRBV29-1 and J usage is TRBJ2-3; 14 nucleotides line up with TRBD2. The sequenced sample was naive CD8+ T cells from blood, with Jurkat cell RNA spiked in. The subset was: FACS-sorted CD8+CD4-CCR7+CD45RA+ naive T cells. The receptor was isolated from a human donor in good health. Some libraries in this study had Jurkat cell RNA spiked in. This CDR3 reads CSVPSRTSGRTPDTQYF. The CDR3 nucleotides read TGCAGCGTACCTTCCCGGACTAGCGGGAGGACCCCAGATACGCAGTATTTT.